These 25 T cell receptor beta chains were sequenced from one sample in a study of cytomegalovirus exposure and HLA in healthy donors. The PCR had 60 Vbeta and 13 Jbeta primers. Data came from immunoSEQ multiplex PCR; TCRdb stores just in-frame clones and leaves some out. The listing records some 130,000 clones. Sequencing input: PBMCs. These TCRs come from a man between 18 and 29 years old in good health and CMV-seronegative.

The chain is built from TRBV27 and TRBJ2-5; D is undetermined. The V gene lost 1 base and the J gene lost 5 bases, with 17 bases spanning the gap. The germline V gene encodes CDR1 MNHEY and CDR2 SMNVEV (reference sequence). This CDR3 contains 16 residues. The CDR3 protein is CASSLLDRLGRETQYF. In DNA, the CDR3 is TGTGCCAGCAGTTTATTGGATAGGTTGGGCCGGGAGACCCAGTACTTC.

This chain's CDR3 is CASSIVLAGGDNEQFF. CDR3 coding DNA: TGTGCCAGTAGTATAGTATTAGCGGGCGGAGACAATGAGCAGTTCTTC. The J gene is TRBJ2-1, the V gene TRBV19; 7 nucleotides agree with TRBD2. The germline V gene has CDR1 LNHDA and CDR2 SQIVND (reference sequence). CDR3 length equals 16 residues. Trimming removed 1 base from V and 5 bases from J; junction bases left unmatched: 8. The entire variable domain, with the rest obtained from reference TRBV19 and TRBJ2-1, is as follows: DGGITQSPKYLFRKEGQNVTLSCEQNLNHDAMYWYRQDPGQGLRLIYYSQIVNDFQKGDIAEGYSVSREKKESFPLTVTSAQKNPTAFYLCASSIVLAGGDNEQFFGPGTRLTVL.

This chain connects TRBV28 to TRBJ1-3, with TRBD1 identical over 8 bases. The V gene's germline CDR1 is MDHEN and CDR2 SYDVKM. CDR3 length: 16 amino acids. The junction had 4 bases not matched to a gene; V was cut back by 3 bases and J by 0 bases. The CDR3 nucleotides read TGTGCCAGCAGTTTGACAGGGGCCGTCTCTGGAAACACCATATATTTT. Its translation is CASSLTGAVSGNTIYF.

The V call is TRBV25-1, the J call TRBJ2-5; possibly TRBD1 for D (6 bases). This CDR3 spans 16 amino acids. V was shortened by 1 base and J by 1 base, with 13 bases between the two germline ends. Germline V gene data show CDR1 as MGHDK and CDR2 as SYGVNS. CDR3 DNA: TGTGCCAGCAGTGAATGGGCAGGGGTTGCCCAAGAGACCCAGTACTTC. Translating gives CASSEWAGVAQETQYF.

J is TRBJ2-5 and V is TRBV6-5; possible D gene TRBD1, 5 bases. The J call may be mistaken, given a closer DNA end match to TRBJ2-7. CDR3 size: 14 residues. CDR1 is MNHEY and CDR2 is SVGAGI in the germline V gene. The CDR3 is CASTRAGFTYEQYF. The CDR3 DNA sequence: TGTGCCAGCACCCGAGCAGGGTTTACATACGAGCAGTACTTC.

DNA of the CDR3: TGTGCCAGCAGTCGACTAGCGGGGGCCCACACAGATACGCAGTATTTT. Protein: CASSRLAGAHTDTQYF. The chain employs TRBV28 and TRBJ2-3; 12 bases align to TRBD2. CDR3 length equals 16 residues. V lost 5 bases to trimming and J lost 2 bases; unmatched junction nucleotides: 5. Germline V gene sequence: CDR1 MDHEN, CDR2 SYDVKM.

The rearrangement links TRBV27 to TRBJ1-4; the D gene is possibly TRBD1 (6 bases). This CDR3 has 17 residues. CDR1 MNHEY and CDR2 SMNVEV come from the germline V gene (reference sequence). Trimming stripped 5 bases from V and 8 bases from J, with 24 bases between. CDR3 DNA: TGTGCCAGCAGTACCCGATATACAGGGCTTGAGGGGGAAAAACTGTTTTTT. It translates to CASSTRYTGLEGEKLFF.

The gene calls are TRBV4-1 and TRBJ2-1; 8 nucleotides line up with TRBD2. Trimming cost V 0 bases and J 0 bases; bases outside gene matches: 7. The CDR3 is made up of 18 amino acids. CDR1 and CDR2 (germline): MGHRA, YSYEKL. CDR3 residues: CASSQEGRGASSYNEQFF. The CDR3 nucleotides are TGCGCCAGCAGCCAAGAAGGGCGGGGGGCGTCCTCCTACAATGAGCAGTTCTTC.

This rearrangement joins TRBV7-9 to TRBJ1-1; D gene unclear. The V end was cut by 5 bases, the J end by 12 bases, with 16 bases between. Germline V gene sequence: CDR1 SEHNR, CDR2 FQNEAQ (reference sequence). CDR3 length equals 12 residues. In nucleotides, the CDR3 is TGTGCCAGCAGCAAAGAGGGTCTTAGTTCTTTCTTT. Protein sequence: CASSKEGLSSFF.

The chain uses TRBV28 and TRBJ2-7; D unresolved. V lost 8 bases and J 1 base, leaving 15 bases between the germline ends. The CDR3 consists of 14 residues. The germline gives CDR1 MDHEN, CDR2 SYDVKM. The CDR3 DNA sequence: TGTGCCAGCTTGAAATTGACTGCTTCCTACGAGCAGTACTTC. Translated, it gives CASLKLTASYEQYF.

The rearrangement uses TRBV6-6 and TRBJ2-7, with 8 bases that match TRBD1. This CDR3 has 14 amino acids. Germline lookup yields CDR1 MNHNY and CDR2 SVGAGI (reference sequence). Germline trimming cut 6 bases from V and 0 bases from J; bases unmatched to any gene: 4. The DNA for the CDR3 is TGTGCCAGCAGCTTCGACAGGGGCTCCTACGAGCAGTACTTC. Encoded protein: CASSFDRGSYEQYF.

The rearrangement links TRBV6-5 to TRBJ2-7; weak D call: TRBD1 (5 bases). The CDR3 totals 15 residues. V was clipped by 7 bases and J by 2 bases, with 18 bases between them. CDR1 is MNHEY, CDR2 SVGAGI, per germline. CDR3 DNA: TGTGCCAGCATCAAGGACACCGGTAATGCCTACGAGCAGTACTTC. This gives the protein CASIKDTGNAYEQYF.

This CDR3 is CASSQDSQGGYGYTF. The CDR3 DNA reads as TGCGCCAGCAGCCAAGATTCACAGGGTGGCTATGGCTACACCTTC. J is TRBJ1-2 and V is TRBV4-3, with a tentative D call TRBD1 (6 bases). From germline, CDR1 is LGHNA and CDR2 YSLEER. The CDR3 runs to 15 residues. The germline V and J ends were trimmed by 0 bases and 4 bases, with 12 bases remaining between them.

The chain joins TRBV2 to TRBJ1-1; D is undetermined. Looked up from germline, CDR1 is SNHLY and CDR2 is FYNNEI. The CDR3 is 14 residues long. The V and J ends lost 6 bases and 3 bases respectively, with 14 bases between them. CDR3 protein: CASREYQRDTEAFF. The CDR3 coding sequence is TGTGCCAGCAGGGAGTATCAGAGGGACACTGAAGCTTTCTTT.

J is TRBJ2-1 and V is TRBV19; the match to TRBD2 covers 11 bases. CDR1 is LNHDA, CDR2 SQIVND, per germline (reference sequence). V shed 3 bases and J 7 bases; nucleotides not matched to a gene: 11. The CDR3 runs 17 residues. The CDR3: CASSIFQVPSGRNEQFF. The CDR3 DNA reads as TGTGCCAGTAGTATTTTCCAGGTACCTAGCGGGAGGAATGAGCAGTTCTTC. Using reference TRBV19 and TRBJ2-1 for the parts outside the CDR3, the full variable domain is DGGITQSPKYLFRKEGQNVTLSCEQNLNHDAMYWYRQDPGQGLRLIYYSQIVNDFQKGDIAEGYSVSREKKESFPLTVTSAQKNPTAFYLCASSIFQVPSGRNEQFFGPGTRLTVL.

CDR3 DNA: TGTGCCAGCAGCTACCGCCTGACTATGAACACCGGGGAGCTGTTTTTT. Protein: CASSYRLTMNTGELFF. This chain joins TRBV5-4 and TRBJ2-2, with D possibly matching TRBD2 (5 bases). The germline gives CDR1 SGHNT, CDR2 YYREEE (reference sequence). The CDR3 contains 16 residues. The V end was cut by 3 bases, the J end by 1 base, with 13 bases between.

The chain links TRBV4-3 to TRBJ2-3; TRBD2 matches 7 bases. Germline-derived CDR1 and CDR2 are LGHNA and YSLEER. The J segment lost 1 base and the V segment lost 3 bases, leaving 4 bases of the junction unmatched. This CDR3 contains 15 residues. CDR3 protein: CASSQGLPGTDTQYF. As DNA, the CDR3 is TGCGCCAGCAGCCAGGGACTACCTGGCACAGATACGCAGTATTTT.

The J gene is TRBJ1-1, the V gene TRBV5-6; no firm D call. This CDR3 has 15 amino acids. Per germline, CDR1 SGHDT and CDR2 YYEEEE. The V end was cut by 3 bases, the J end by 6 bases, with 18 bases between. DNA of the CDR3: TGTGCCAGCAGCTACGCGGACTTTATTGTCCCTGAAGCTTTCTTT. It yields the protein CASSYADFIVPEAFF.

V usage is TRBV11-2 and J usage is TRBJ2-7; D is ambiguous. Trimming removed 0 bases at V and 3 bases at J, with 9 bases between. Germline V gene sequence: CDR1 SGHAT, CDR2 FQNNGV. CDR3 length: 14 amino acids. The CDR3 DNA sequence: TGTGCCAGCAGCTTAGATCAAAGCCACTACGAGCAGTACTTC. This sequence encodes CASSLDQSHYEQYF.

The chain is built from TRBV11-3 and TRBJ2-5; 11 bases are a match to TRBD2. Trimming at V came to 5 bases and at J to 2 bases, leaving 4 bases not matched to a gene. Germline CDR1 is SGHNT and CDR2 is YENEEA. This CDR3 region has 15 residues. The chain's CDR3 is CASSPRTSGQETQYF. CDR3 nucleotide sequence: TGTGCCAGCAGCCCCCGGACTAGCGGGCAAGAGACCCAGTACTTC.

The J gene is TRBJ2-7, the V gene TRBV5-5; D might be TRBD2 (5 bases). CDR3 length equals 15 residues. Germline CDR1 and CDR2: SGHKS and YYEKEE (reference sequence). Trimming removed 0 bases at V and 2 bases at J, with 12 bases between. The CDR3 region has the DNA TGTGCCAGCAGCTTGGGACTACCGAGAACCTACGAGCAGTACTTC. Amino acids: CASSLGLPRTYEQYF.

CDR3 coding DNA: TGCGCCAGCAGCTTGGCGGGGTCCTACGAGCAGTACTTC. This encodes CASSLAGSYEQYF. The V call is TRBV5-1, the J call TRBJ2-7, with D maybe TRBD2 (5 bases). From germline, CDR1 is SGHRS and CDR2 YFSETQ. Trimming removed 0 bases at V and 1 base at J, with 5 bases between. The CDR3 is 13 residues long. Based on the CDR3 plus reference TRBV5-1 and TRBJ2-7, the full variable domain is KAGVTQTPRYLIKTRGQQVTLSCSPISGHRSVSWYQQTPGQGLQFLFEYFSETQRNKGNFPGRFSGRQFSNSRSEMNVSTLELGDSALYLCASSLAGSYEQYFGPGTRLTVT.

The chain employs TRBV5-4 and TRBJ2-5; TRBD1 agrees at 7 bases. Germline CDR1 and CDR2: SGHNT and YYREEE (reference sequence). The ends lost 5 bases at V and 1 base at J; junction bases unmatched: 8. The CDR3 extends over 15 amino acids. Here the CDR3 DNA reads TGTGCCAGCAGGTATACCGGGACAGCCCAAGAGACCCAGTACTTC. Encoded protein: CASRYTGTAQETQYF. Complete variable domain (other parts from reference TRBV5-4 and TRBJ2-5): ETGVTQSPTHLIKTRGQQVTLRCSSQSGHNTVSWYQQALGQGPQFIFQYYREEENGRGNFPPRFSGLQFPNYSSELNVNALELDDSALYLCASRYTGTAQETQYFGPGTRLLVL.

The rearrangement links TRBV29-1 to TRBJ2-2; no reliable D call. The CDR3 spans 13 residues. The germline V and J ends were trimmed by 4 bases and 1 base, with 7 bases remaining between them. Germline V gene lookup returns CDR1 SQVTM and CDR2 ANQGSEA. The CDR3 bases are TGCAGCGTTGCCGAGGAGAACACCGGGGAGCTGTTTTTT. Its translation is CSVAEENTGELFF.

The chain uses TRBV27 and TRBJ2-7, with TRBD1 matching 7 bases. V lost 4 bases, J lost 7 bases, and 7 bases stayed unmatched. CDR3 length equals 13 residues. Per the germline V gene, CDR1 is MNHEY and CDR2 is SMNVEV (reference sequence). The DNA for the CDR3 is TGTGCCAGCAGTTACCGGGACAGTCAAGAGCAGTACTTC. This sequence encodes CASSYRDSQEQYF.